Listed here is a single TCR beta chain. The sample is drawn from a study of blood T cell repertoires in COVID-19. The CDR3 length is 13 residues. V was clipped by 3 bases and J by 6 bases, with 9 bases between them. CDR1 SGHNT and CDR2 YENEEA come from the germline V gene. Profiling relied on immunoSEQ multiplex PCR, and the TCRdb table lists in-frame clones only, not all of them. The sample lists 140,000 to 150,000 clones; roughly 75% were seen once. The genes are TRBV11-3 and TRBJ2-1; TRBD1 might be the D (6 bases). Sequencing input: PBMCs or T cells enriched from blood (not recorded which). The clonotype was recovered from a woman between 45 and 65 years old who had recovered from COVID-19. CDR3: CASSFSGANEQFF. CDR3 in DNA: TGTGCCAGCAGCTTCTCAGGGGCCAATGAGCAGTTCTTC.